A selection of T cell receptor beta chains follows, all from one sample in a study of blood T cell repertoires in COVID-19. The data were produced by immunoSEQ multiplex PCR, yet TCRdb's version contains in-frame clones alone and is incomplete. The repertoire holds some 200,000 clones, with under 85% as singletons. The specimen sequenced was peripheral blood. The receptors shown here come from a woman aged 35 to 49 with acute or convalescent COVID-19. CDR3s include the opening cysteine and the closing phenylalanine or tryptophan. D genes are given only for firm matches. Where a row states a size, it is once, few, many or the class of an expanded clone; other rows omit it.

j_gene	abundance	v_gene	d_gene	CDR3nt	CDR3aa
TRBJ1-2	.	TRBV10-1	TRBD1	TGCGCCAGCAGTGACCCAGGGACAGGGGTCTATGGCTACACCTTC	CASSDPGTGVYGYTF
TRBJ2-1	.	TRBV6-5	.	TGTGCCAGCAGTTACTCCGGTGGGGCGGGGTACAATGAGCAGTTCTTC	CASSYSGGAGYNEQFF
TRBJ2-1	.	TRBV7-9	TRBD1	TGTGCCAGCAGCCAATCCGTGTGGACAGGGGGGTTCTTC	CASSQSVWTGGFF
TRBJ2-2	.	TRBV5-1	TRBD1	TGCGCCAGCAGCTTGTCCCGGGACAGGGGGGAGCTGTTTTTT	CASSLSRDRGELFF
TRBJ2-7	.	TRBV7-9	.	TGTGCCAGCAGAAGAGGGAACGAGCAGTACTTC	CASRRGNEQYF
TRBJ1-4	.	TRBV5-5	.	TGTGCCAGCAGCTTGTCCGTGACTCAACTCTGGGGCAATAATGAAAAACTGTTTTTT	CASSLSVTQLWGNNEKLFF
TRBJ1-2	.	TRBV29-1	.	TGCAGCGTTGTGCTTGAGGTTGACTATGGCTACACCTTC	CSVVLEVDYGYTF
TRBJ2-7	.	TRBV6-6	TRBD1	TGTGCCAGCAGAACGACAGGGGAGACGGGCGAGCAGTACTTC	CASRTTGETGEQYF
TRBJ2-7	.	TRBV28	TRBD1	TGTGCCAGCAGTTCCCTCCAGGGACAGCCCTACGAGCAGTACTTC	CASSSLQGQPYEQYF
TRBJ1-2	few	TRBV19	TRBD1	TGTGCCAGTAGGCCCGACAGGGGGGACTATGGCTACACCTTC	CASRPDRGDYGYTF
TRBJ2-2	.	TRBV18	TRBD2	TGTGCCAGCTCCGGCGGACTAGCGGGAGTTCGGCCGGACGGGGAGCTGTTTTTT	CASSGGLAGVRPDGELFF